One sample yielded the 20 T cell receptor beta chains listed below, sequenced in a study of blood T cell repertoires in COVID-19. Here immunoSEQ multiplex PCR was the method, and the copy in TCRdb shows in-frame clones only, minus some. The table records about 200,000 clones, roughly 87% of them present only once. The specimen sequenced was peripheral blood. These receptors all stem from a man in his sixties with active or convalescent COVID-19.

The chain joins TRBV7-9 to TRBJ1-6; 7 bases are a match to TRBD1. The CDR3 consists of 14 residues. Germline loops: CDR1 SEHNR, CDR2 FQNEAQ (reference sequence). Unmatched junction bases numbered 4, after V lost 4 bases and J lost 7 bases. This CDR3 is CASSYGQVNSPLHF. CDR3 nucleotide sequence: TGTGCCAGCAGCTATGGACAGGTGAATTCACCCCTCCACTTT. The full variable domain, completed using reference TRBV7-9 and TRBJ1-6, is DTGVSQNPRHKITKRGQNVTFRCDPISEHNRLYWYRQTLGQGPEFLTYFQNEAQLEKSRLLSDRFSAERPKGSFSTLEIQRTEQGDSAMYLCASSYGQVNSPLHFGNGTRLTVT.

The V gene is TRBV11-2, the J gene TRBJ2-1; 16 bases align to TRBD2. Trimming removed 0 bases from V and 9 bases from J; junction bases left unmatched: 5. CDR1 and CDR2 (germline): SGHAT, FQNNGV. This CDR3 region has 17 residues. The CDR3 is CASSLEGLAGGPGEQFF. DNA of the CDR3: TGTGCCAGCAGCTTAGAGGGACTAGCGGGGGGGCCGGGTGAGCAGTTCTTC.

The rearrangement links TRBV7-2 to TRBJ1-2; 7 positions agree with TRBD1. The CDR3 has 16 amino acids. Trimming cost V 5 bases and J 5 bases; bases outside gene matches: 14. Germline V lookup: CDR1 SGHTA, CDR2 FQGNSA. The CDR3 region is CASSPEGSGQEYGYTF. DNA of the CDR3: TGTGCCAGCAGCCCAGAAGGATCTGGACAGGAATATGGCTACACCTTC.

This sequence joins TRBV11-3 and TRBJ1-2, with D perhaps TRBD1 (5 bases). CDR1 is SGHNT, CDR2 YENEEA, per germline. V lost 2 bases and J 4 bases, leaving 23 bases between the germline ends. This CDR3 has 18 residues. CDR3 residues: CASSLNLAGLYSFYGYTF. In nucleotides, the CDR3 is TGTGCCAGCAGCTTAAATTTGGCAGGGCTCTACTCCTTCTATGGCTACACCTTC.

The chain recombines TRBV30 with TRBJ1-1; 10 bases match TRBD1. Germline V gives CDR1 GTSNPN, CDR2 SVGIG (reference sequence). The CDR3 loop spans 14 amino acids. V shed 5 bases and J 5 bases; nucleotides not matched to a gene: 8. This chain's CDR3 is CAWGSGQGGTEAFF. CDR3 nucleotide sequence: TGTGCCTGGGGATCAGGACAGGGGGGTACTGAAGCTTTCTTT.

The chain employs TRBV3-1 (or the pseudogene TRBV3-2) and TRBJ1-6; D is unresolved. Germline V lookup: CDR1 LGHDT, CDR2 YNNKEL (reference sequence). There are 14 residues in the CDR3. V dropped 1 base and J dropped 2 bases, with 3 bases sitting between them. The CDR3: CASSQATYNSPLHF. CDR3 nucleotides: TGTGCCAGCAGCCAAGCAACCTATAATTCACCCCTCCACTTT.

The chain employs TRBV20-1 and TRBJ1-1; D is ambiguous. Germline V CDR1 and CDR2: DFQATT, SNEGSKA (reference sequence). Trimming cost V 6 bases and J 9 bases, with 11 bases left between them. This CDR3 spans 10 amino acids. The CDR3 reads CSALNKQAFF. CDR3 in DNA: TGCAGTGCCCTCAACAAACAAGCTTTCTTT.

The chain recombines TRBV6-5 with TRBJ2-7, with 8 bases aligning to TRBD2. Germline CDR1 reads MNHEY; CDR2 reads SVGAGI. V lost 7 bases to trimming and J lost 4 bases; unmatched junction nucleotides: 9. CDR3 length: 14 residues. CDR3 sequence reads: CASKVGGASYEQYF. The DNA for the CDR3 is TGTGCCAGCAAAGTCGGGGGGGCTTCGTACGAGCAGTACTTC.

The chain combines TRBV7-9 with TRBJ1-3, with a weak D call TRBD1 (6 bases). The CDR3 has 15 amino acids. V was cut by 5 bases and J by 4 bases, with 15 bases left in between. The germline CDR1 and CDR2 sequences are SEHNR and FQNEAQ (reference sequence). The CDR3 spells CASSPTGWRGNTIYF. CDR3 coding DNA: TGTGCCAGCAGCCCGACAGGTTGGAGAGGAAACACCATATATTTT.

This rearrangement joins TRBV4-1 to TRBJ1-1; 9 bases align to TRBD1. CDR1 is MGHRA, CDR2 YSYEKL, per germline. The junction had 8 bases not matched to a gene; V was cut back by 1 base and J by 8 bases. This CDR3 has 15 amino acids. The CDR3 DNA is TGCGCCAGCAGCCAAGCCGGGACAGGGAGGTTAGAAGCTTTCTTT. This gives the protein CASSQAGTGRLEAFF.

The V gene is TRBV4-2, the J gene TRBJ1-2, with 7 bases aligning to TRBD1. The CDR3 extends over 15 amino acids. J gave up 4 bases and V 3 bases, and 8 bases lay outside the gene matches. The germline CDR1 and CDR2 sequences are LGHNA and YNFKEQ. The CDR3 sequence is CASSQETGVGYGYTF. The CDR3, as DNA: TGTGCCAGCAGCCAGGAAACAGGGGTGGGCTATGGCTACACCTTC.

The rearrangement uses TRBV5-1 and TRBJ1-5; 10 nucleotides agree with TRBD1. The CDR3 is made up of 16 amino acids. Germline V gene lookup returns CDR1 SGHRS and CDR2 YFSETQ. V trimming: 3 bases; J trimming: 1 base; junction bases outside the gene matches: 4. CDR3 sequence: CASSYPGQGSNQPQHF. In DNA, the CDR3 is TGCGCCAGCAGCTATCCGGGACAGGGGAGCAATCAGCCCCAGCATTTT.

The V call is TRBV7-8, the J call TRBJ2-5, with D uncertain. Per germline, CDR1 SGHVS and CDR2 FQNEAQ. V was shortened by 5 bases and J by 5 bases, with 9 bases between the two germline ends. This CDR3 has 12 residues. CDR3 coding DNA: TGTGCCAGCAGCCAAAACGGGGAGACCCAGTACTTC. Translated, it gives CASSQNGETQYF.

This chain connects TRBV7-3 to TRBJ2-7; D gene ambiguous. The CDR3 has 15 residues. Germline CDR1 and CDR2: SGHTA and FQGTGA. V lost 1 base to trimming and J lost 3 bases, with 13 bases between them. The CDR3 here is CASSLNPPLIYEQYF. In DNA form, the CDR3 reads TGTGCCAGCAGCTTAAATCCCCCGCTAATCTACGAGCAGTACTTC.

The V call is TRBV21-1, the J call TRBJ1-2. TRBV21-1 is shown as a pseudogene. This CDR3 has 15 amino acids. CDR3 coding DNA: TGTGCCAGCAGCAAGGTCGGTTCGAGATTCTATGGCTACACCTTC. As protein: CASSKVGSRFYGYTF.

CDR3 in amino acids: CASSLSQTLLDTQYF. The CDR3 DNA follows: TGTGCCAGCAGTTTATCACAGACCCTACTAGATACGCAGTATTTT. The J gene is TRBJ2-3, the V gene TRBV27, with D unclear. V dropped 0 bases and J dropped 5 bases, with 12 bases sitting between them. This CDR3 comprises 15 residues. Germline V gene lookup returns CDR1 MNHEY and CDR2 SMNVEV (reference sequence).

The CDR3 region is CASSLVLLGLAQETQYF. The CDR3 DNA reads as TGTGCCAGCAGCTTAGTACTCCTCGGACTAGCTCAAGAGACCCAGTACTTC. The rearrangement joins TRBV11-2 to TRBJ2-5; 8 positions match TRBD2. V shed 1 base and J 2 bases; nucleotides not matched to a gene: 9. CDR1 and CDR2 from the germline V gene are SGHAT and FQNNGV. The CDR3 consists of 17 residues.

The rearrangement joins TRBV7-9 to TRBJ2-3, with 8 bases matching TRBD2. Per the germline V gene, CDR1 is SEHNR and CDR2 is FQNEAQ (reference sequence). This CDR3 contains 16 residues. Unmatched junction bases numbered 5, after V lost 2 bases and J lost 1 base. The CDR3 loop reads CASSLKASGRTDTQYF. The CDR3 region has the DNA TGTGCCAGCAGCTTAAAGGCTAGCGGGCGCACAGATACGCAGTATTTT.

The chain joins TRBV3-1 (or the pseudogene TRBV3-2) to TRBJ2-3, with D uncertain. Germline-derived CDR1 and CDR2 are LGHDT and YNNKEL (reference sequence). The CDR3 contains 17 residues. V dropped 3 bases and J dropped 0 bases, with 16 bases sitting between them. The CDR3 bases are TGTGCCAGCAGCCACAACGAGGAAGCCACTAGCACAGATACGCAGTATTTT. This translates into CASSHNEEATSTDTQYF.

CDR3 residues: CASSPPGFPGTEAFF. CDR3 nucleotides: TGCGCCAGCAGCCCGCCGGGATTCCCTGGCACTGAAGCTTTCTTT. This chain connects TRBV5-1 to TRBJ1-1; no definite D call. Germline assignment: CDR1 SGHRS and CDR2 YFSETQ. Trimming took off 4 bases at V and 4 bases at J, with 17 bases between the two ends. This CDR3 region has 15 residues.